The sequence of this T cell receptor (beta chain) was determined in a study of T cell repertoires in cytomegalovirus infection. Background on the study: Both CMV infection and a matching HLA type were indicated by public TCR beta signatures.

This CDR3 contains 12 residues. V lost 3 bases and J lost 0, with 5 bases in between. The germline gives CDR1 DFQATT, CDR2 SNEGSKA (reference sequence). TCRdb recomputed calls from the reads with MiXCR, one row per CDR3 protein. The repertoire holds under 850,000 distinct CDR3 sequences, with 35% to 40% as singletons. This clonotype was observed a handful of times. The gene calls are TRBV20-1 and TRBJ1-1; D is ambiguous. Material for sequencing was PBMCs. The sequence came from a human donor in good health (CMV status not recorded). Some clones in this sample may be carry-over from other donors' samples. CDR3: CSARGMNTEAFF. In nucleotides, the CDR3 is TGCAGTGCTAGGGGGATGAACACTGAAGCTTTCTTT.